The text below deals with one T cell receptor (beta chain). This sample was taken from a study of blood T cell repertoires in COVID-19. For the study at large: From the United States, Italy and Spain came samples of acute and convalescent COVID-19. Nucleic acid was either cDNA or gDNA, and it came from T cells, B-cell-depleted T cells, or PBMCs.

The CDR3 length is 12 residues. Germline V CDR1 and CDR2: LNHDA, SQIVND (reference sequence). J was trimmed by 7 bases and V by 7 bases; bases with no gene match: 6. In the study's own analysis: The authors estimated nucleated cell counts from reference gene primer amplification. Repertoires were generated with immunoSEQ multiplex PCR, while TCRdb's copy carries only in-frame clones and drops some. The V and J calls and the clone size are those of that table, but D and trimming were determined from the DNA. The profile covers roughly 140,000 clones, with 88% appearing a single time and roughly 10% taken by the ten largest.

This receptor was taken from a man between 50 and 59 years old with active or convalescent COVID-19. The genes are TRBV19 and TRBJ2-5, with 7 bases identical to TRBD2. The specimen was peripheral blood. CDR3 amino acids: CASTSGGGTQYF. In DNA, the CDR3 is TGTGCCAGTACCTCAGGCGGGGGGACCCAGTACTTC.